This T cell receptor (beta chain) originates from a study of T cells after yellow fever vaccination. A word on this clonotype: Its antigen is not identified. A much larger clone lies a single base off, so this may be a read error.

General study results and limits: Just a small share of clonotypes turned up in the CD4 compartment as well as the CD8 compartment. A weaker secondary response peaked on day 5, the primary on day 15.

The J segment lost 9 bases and the V segment lost 3 bases, leaving 9 bases of the junction unmatched. This CDR3 is 16 amino acids long. Germline values: CDR1 SGHTA, CDR2 FQGNSA. Universal primer sites and UMIs were introduced during 5'RACE template-switching synthesis of TCR cDNA. TCRdb analysed the 5' RACE reads with MiXCR anew, one entry per CDR3 protein. The sample holds some 600,000 distinct CDR3 sequences; about a sixth are singletons and the top ten take around 16%. The chain uses TRBV7-2 and TRBJ1-6, with 9 nucleotides matching TRBD1. This clonotype was obtained from a man younger than 35 who received the YFV17D yellow fever vaccine. The sample consisted of PBMCs, taken 5 to 6 days after the first yellow fever vaccination. CDR3 region: CASSLVDRGETSPLHF. CDR3 nucleotides: TGTGCCAGCAGCTTGGTTGACAGGGGGGAGACTTCACCCCTCCACTTT.